The rows below give T cell receptor beta chains drawn from one sample of a study of blood T cell repertoires in COVID-19. The repertoire was sequenced with immunoSEQ multiplex PCR; TCRdb's copy has only in-frame clones and lacks some. Of 85,000 to 100,000 clones in the sample, about 76% were seen once. The sample was peripheral blood. These receptors were obtained from a human donor in a cohort sampled during active COVID-19. Both conserved end residues are part of each CDR3. The order of the fields is J gene, V gene, D gene, CDR3 protein. A D gene is named only where the DNA matches it firmly.

TRBJ2-1,TRBV3-1/TRBV3-2,TRBD1,CASSQADRGKFF
TRBJ2-6,TRBV3-1/TRBV3-2,TRBD2,CASSPSGFEPGANVLTF
TRBJ2-5,TRBV24-1,NA,CATSDRTDSAYQETQYF
TRBJ1-2,TRBV24-1,NA,CATSDPRQDPYGYTF
TRBJ1-1,TRBV15,TRBD1,CAARQGLNTEAFF
TRBJ1-1,TRBV20-1,NA,CSASSLGTVMNTEAFF
TRBJ1-2,TRBV5-8,NA,CASSFHIGGLYGYTF
TRBJ2-7,TRBV20-1,NA,CSASERGEQYF
TRBJ1-2,TRBV6-5,NA,CASSPGYNYGYTF
TRBJ1-1,TRBV19,TRBD1,CASSLQGAPGTEAFF
TRBJ2-2,TRBV9,TRBD2,CASSVGTSGTRTGELFF
TRBJ2-5,TRBV11-3,NA,CASSLRGGETQYF
TRBJ2-2,TRBV2,NA,CASSPSFTGELFF
TRBJ1-6,TRBV7-2,NA,CASSSQTGTYNSPLHF
TRBJ1-3,TRBV19,TRBD1,CASSAPQGAEAGNTIYF
TRBJ2-1,TRBV9,NA,CASSVSRASTYNEQFF
TRBJ1-2,TRBV29-1,NA,CSVGGGEGFRGYTF
TRBJ1-6,TRBV28,TRBD1,CASSTGTGDWPLHF
TRBJ2-5,TRBV7-6,NA,CASSLGAKGETQYF
TRBJ2-5,TRBV18,NA,CASSQLGGSQETQYF
TRBJ2-2,TRBV3-1/TRBV3-2,NA,CASSQGSDSGNTGELFF
TRBJ1-1,TRBV6-5,TRBD1,CASTDRGLSGREAFF
TRBJ2-5,TRBV18,NA,CASSPTGWETQYF
TRBJ2-5,TRBV5-1,NA,CASTNSVRETQYF